This T cell receptor beta chain was obtained from a study of blood T cell repertoires in COVID-19. Study in general: Samples taken during acute and convalescent COVID-19 were collected in the United States, Italy and Spain. PBMCs, B-cell-depleted T cells, or T cells were the source of the cDNA or gDNA that made up the material.

This CDR3 comprises 14 residues. Germline lookup yields CDR1 MNHEY and CDR2 SMNVEV (reference sequence). V lost 5 bases to trimming and J lost 4 bases; unmatched junction nucleotides: 7. Original analysis: Reference gene primer amplification gave nucleated cell count estimates. Assay: immunoSEQ multiplex PCR; the TCRdb copy retains only in-frame clones and omits some. That table gives V, J and clone size, and the DNA gave D and trimming. The sample carries hundreds of thousands of clones, less than 85% recorded once. The chain uses TRBV27 and TRBJ1-1; 7 positions agree with TRBD1. Source material: peripheral blood. The receptor was derived from a woman in her seventies with active or convalescent COVID-19. CDR3 sequence reads: CASSRTGDGTEAFF. CDR3 bases: TGTGCCAGCAGTCGCACAGGGGATGGCACTGAAGCTTTCTTT.